Below, 27 T cell receptor beta chains from the same sample are listed, as sequenced in a study of blood T cells in healthy people across ages. The use of a sample-barcoded 5' primer and a J-beta primer mix characterized a second PCR of roughly 7 to 12 cycles. TCRdb processed the 5' RACE reads anew with MiXCR; each CDR3 protein has one entry. Of about 690,000 distinct CDR3 sequences detected, around 41% appear once; the ten largest clones hold around 30%. Sequencing was carried out using blood. These receptors all come from a man older than 75 in good health.

V is TRBV11-2 and J is TRBJ2-3; TRBD1 matches at 7 bases. J was trimmed by 0 bases and V by 8 bases; bases with no gene match: 11. The CDR3 length is 16 residues. Germline V lookup: CDR1 SGHAT, CDR2 FQNNGV. The CDR3 DNA reads as TGTGCCAGCTCACAGGGGCATGTTCCTAGCACAGATACGCAGTATTTT. It specifies CASSQGHVPSTDTQYF.

The gene calls are TRBV27 and TRBJ1-6; TRBD1 agrees at 10 bases. The trim removed 5 bases at V and 9 bases at J, leaving 10 bases unmatched. This CDR3 contains 16 residues. Germline CDR1 and CDR2: MNHEY and SMNVEV (reference sequence). CDR3 protein: CASSRLVDRGLSPLHF. The CDR3 DNA reads TGTGCCAGCAGTCGCCTTGTTGACAGGGGGCTTTCACCCCTCCACTTT.

This clonotype was detected ten times or more. The gene calls are TRBV2 and TRBJ1-2; 9 nucleotides match TRBD1. CDR1 and CDR2 from the germline V gene are SNHLY and FYNNEI. Unmatched junction bases numbered 15, after V lost 6 bases and J lost 7 bases. The CDR3 is 16 amino acids. The CDR3 DNA reads TGTGCCAGCAGCATCTTGATGGGACAGGGTTCCTCTGGCTACACCTTC. Translated, it gives CASSILMGQGSSGYTF.

Points on this clonotype: This may be a read error: a much more frequent sequence differs by one nucleotide. The J gene is TRBJ2-3, the V gene TRBV20-1; no clear D. Trimming took 6 bases from V and 2 from J, leaving 9 bases between them. This CDR3 spans 12 amino acids. Germline CDR1 is DFQATT and CDR2 is SNEGSKA (reference sequence). CDR3 protein: CSAEMITDTQYF. CDR3 nucleotide sequence: TGCAGTGCAGAGATGATCACAGATACGCAGTATTTT.

The chain recombines TRBV6-2 or TRBV6-3 with TRBJ2-5; D perhaps matches TRBD2 (5 bases). The germline CDR1 and CDR2 sequences are MNHEY and SVGEGT. V was trimmed by 4 bases and J by 3 bases, leaving 15 bases between them. The length of the CDR3 is 15 residues. The CDR3 here is CASSWLALEEETQYF. Here the CDR3 DNA reads TGTGCCAGCAGTTGGCTAGCACTGGAGGAAGAGACCCAGTACTTC.

This clonotype came up a few times. The chain couples TRBV5-6 to TRBJ1-4; maybe TRBD1 (5 bases). Trimming shortened V by 0 bases and J by 3 bases, and 9 bases separated the two germline ends. The length of the CDR3 is 15 residues. Germline CDR1 and CDR2: SGHDT and YYEEEE. CDR3 in DNA: TGTGCCAGCAGCTTGGCCGGAGGGGCTAATGAAAAACTGTTTTTT. It is translated as CASSLAGGANEKLFF.

In this sample, this clonotype turned up a few times. CDR3 coding DNA: TGTGCCAGCAGTTCGTATGAGGGAGTAGGAGCTTTCTTT. Amino acids: CASSSYEGVGAFF. This chain joins TRBV12-3 or TRBV12-4 and TRBJ1-1, with unresolved D. Trimming pared 4 bases from V and 10 bases from J, leaving 16 bases between. This CDR3 is 13 amino acids long.

The rearrangement uses TRBV6-2 or TRBV6-3 and TRBJ2-1, with D tentatively TRBD2 (6 bases). This CDR3 has 14 residues. Germline V gene data show CDR1 as MNHEY and CDR2 as SVGEGT. Trimming took 6 bases from V and 9 from J, leaving 18 bases between them. The CDR3: CASSPVGGGGEQFF. In DNA form, the CDR3 reads TGTGCCAGCAGCCCCGTCGGGGGTGGAGGTGAGCAGTTCTTC.

The chain joins TRBV10-1 to TRBJ2-5; 9 nucleotides line up with TRBD2. The end of the DNA aligns better with TRBJ2-4, so the J call may be wrong. The CDR3 runs to 15 residues. Germline lookup yields CDR1 WNHNN and CDR2 SYGVQD (reference sequence). CDR3 coding DNA: TGCGCCAGCAGTGAGTCTGCGGGAGGGTCGGGCATTCAGTACTTC. Translated: CASSESAGGSGIQYF.

The chain recombines TRBV7-2 with TRBJ1-1, with TRBD1 as a possible D gene (5 bases). Trimming removed 0 bases from V and 3 bases from J, with 11 bases in between. The germline CDR1 and CDR2 sequences are SGHTA and FQGNSA. The CDR3 extends over 15 amino acids. CDR3 loop: CASSLAHGRDTEAFF. CDR3 bases: TGTGCCAGCAGCTTAGCCCACGGCAGGGACACTGAAGCTTTCTTT.

The DNA for the CDR3 is TGTGCCAGCAGCCCTGGGATTCCGCTAGCCAAAAACATTCAGTACTTC. It codes for CASSPGIPLAKNIQYF. The chain joins TRBV14 to TRBJ2-4; D is ambiguous. The germline V gene has CDR1 SGHDN and CDR2 FVKESK. The CDR3 is 16 residues long. The ends were cut back, 4 bases at V and 0 bases at J, with 13 bases in the middle.

This clonotype was counted a few times. The chain is built from TRBV5-1 and TRBJ2-3; D perhaps matches TRBD1 (6 bases). CDR3 length: 14 residues. V lost 4 bases and J 8 bases, leaving 17 bases between the germline ends. Germline lookup yields CDR1 SGHRS and CDR2 YFSETQ. The CDR3 region is CASSRQGSVGTQYF. In DNA form, the CDR3 reads TGCGCCAGCAGCAGGCAGGGGTCGGTCGGTACGCAGTATTTT.

The chain has TRBV28 and TRBJ2-7; 7 nucleotides align to TRBD1. Per germline, CDR1 MDHEN and CDR2 SYDVKM. With 3 bases clipped from V and 0 bases from J, the junction kept 2 bases outside the gene matches. CDR3 length: 14 amino acids. The CDR3 DNA is TGTGCCAGCAGTTTCTGGGACAGCTCCTACGAGCAGTACTTC. Translation gives CASSFWDSSYEQYF.

The chain has TRBV4-1 and TRBJ2-1; D is unresolved. V lost 4 bases and J lost 8, with 21 bases in between. Germline V CDR1 and CDR2: MGHRA, YSYEKL. The CDR3 is 16 residues long. In DNA form, the CDR3 reads TGCGCCAGCAGCCGAAGTGCTGGCGCATTTCAGGATGAGCAGTTCTTC. Protein: CASSRSAGAFQDEQFF.

This sequence joins TRBV2 and TRBJ1-4, with D possibly TRBD1 on 5 matching bases. The CDR3 has 16 amino acids. Germline lookup yields CDR1 SNHLY and CDR2 FYNNEI. V lost 6 bases to trimming and J lost 4 bases, with 18 bases between them. CDR3 region: CASRGGTGRNNEKLFF. CDR3 in DNA: TGTGCCAGCAGAGGAGGCACAGGAAGGAATAATGAAAAACTGTTTTTT.

This sequence joins TRBV3-1 and TRBJ2-1, with 14 positions matching TRBD2. Germline V lookup: CDR1 LGHDT, CDR2 YNNKEL (reference sequence). V was pared by 4 bases and J by 8 bases, with 7 bases of the junction left unmatched. The CDR3 extends over 16 amino acids. The CDR3: CASSPPGTSGGHEQFF. Here the CDR3 DNA reads TGTGCCAGCAGCCCACCTGGGACTAGCGGGGGTCATGAGCAGTTCTTC.

The rearrangement uses TRBV5-1 and TRBJ2-6, with D unclear. V shed 7 bases and J shed 0 bases, with 11 bases lying between them. The CDR3 consists of 15 residues. The germline V gene encodes CDR1 SGHRS and CDR2 YFSETQ. Written as DNA, the CDR3 is TGCGCCAGCCGCCGACAAGCCTCTGGGGCCAACGTCCTGACTTTC. It specifies CASRRQASGANVLTF.

In this sample, this clonotype turned up many times. Here the CDR3 DNA reads TGCAGCGTTGGGGAGACTTACGAGCAGTACTTC. This translates into CSVGETYEQYF. The V call is TRBV29-1, the J call TRBJ2-7; D is perhaps TRBD2 (5 bases). Germline assignment: CDR1 SQVTM and CDR2 ANQGSEA. The CDR3 is 11 amino acids. Trimming shortened V by 4 bases and J by 4 bases, and 8 bases separated the two germline ends.

This chain connects TRBV20-1 to TRBJ2-3; 12 bases map to TRBD2. The CDR3 length is 14 residues. Germline V CDR1 and CDR2: DFQATT, SNEGSKA (reference sequence). With 5 bases clipped from V and 4 bases from J, the junction kept 4 bases outside the gene matches. The CDR3 loop reads CSAPTSGRSDTQYF. CDR3 nucleotides: TGCAGTGCTCCTACTAGCGGGAGGTCAGATACGCAGTATTTT.

The chain combines TRBV24-1 with TRBJ2-4, with D possibly being TRBD2 (5 bases). V was pared by 4 bases and J by 8 bases, with 14 bases between. The germline gives CDR1 KGHDR, CDR2 SFDVKD. There are 14 residues in the CDR3. CDR3 in amino acids: CATSDTGKADIQYF. The CDR3 nucleotides read TGTGCCACCAGTGACACCGGGAAGGCGGACATTCAGTACTTC.

This clonotype was seen only a few times. The DNA for the CDR3 is TGTGCCAGCAGAACATTAAGCTCGGGGACAGGGAGCTCCTACAATGAGCAGTTCTTC. As protein: CASRTLSSGTGSSYNEQFF. The chain uses TRBV6-1 and TRBJ2-1; 9 positions match TRBD1. Germline CDR1 is MNHNS and CDR2 is SASEGT. The CDR3 is 19 residues long. V shed 6 bases and J 0 bases; nucleotides not matched to a gene: 15.

The chain combines TRBV4-3 with TRBJ2-6, with a weak D call TRBD1 (6 bases). The CDR3 runs to 17 residues. Per germline, CDR1 LGHNA and CDR2 YSLEER. V shed 5 bases and J shed 0 bases, with 14 bases lying between them. The CDR3 region has the DNA TGCGCCAGCAGCGAAAGTGGGGGCGCCTCTGGGGCCAACGTCCTGACTTTC. Its translation: CASSESGGASGANVLTF.

The chain links TRBV29-1 to TRBJ2-1, with 13 bases lining up with TRBD2. Unmatched junction bases numbered 13, after V lost 5 bases and J lost 15 bases. Germline V gives CDR1 SQVTM, CDR2 ANQGSEA. The CDR3 has 14 amino acids. CDR3 bases: TGCAGCGTTCGGACTAGCGGGGGAGCCCCGTCCGGGTTCTTC. This encodes CSVRTSGGAPSGFF.

This clonotype occurred once. An end of the junction does not agree with germline; a read error may underlie this. This sequence joins TRBV5-1 and TRBJ2-1; tentatively, D is TRBD1 (7 bases). This CDR3 has 14 residues. Germline V lookup: CDR1 SGHRS, CDR2 YFSETQ. The CDR3, as DNA: TGCGCCGGCAGCTTGGCGGGACAGCGAAATGAGCAGTTCTTC. Its protein is CAGSLAGQRNEQFF. The complete variable domain, with remaining parts taken from reference TRBV5-1 and TRBJ2-1, reads KAGVTQTPRYLIKTRGQQVTLSCSPISGHRSVSWYQQTPGQGLQFLFEYFSETQRNKGNFPGRFSGRQFSNSRSEMNVSTLELGDSALYLCAGSLAGQRNEQFFGPGTRLTVL.

The rearrangement uses TRBV10-3 and TRBJ2-6, with no clear D. The V gene lost 2 bases and the J gene lost 2 bases, with 1 base spanning the gap. The germline CDR1 and CDR2 sequences are ENHRY and SYGVKD. There are 13 residues in the CDR3. The CDR3 protein is CAISETGANVLTF. The CDR3 nucleotides are TGTGCCATCAGTGAGACTGGGGCCAACGTCCTGACTTTC.

This clonotype has more than one count but fewer than ten. The rearrangement joins TRBV12-3 or TRBV12-4 to TRBJ2-7; 8 nucleotides line up with TRBD2. The V gene end was trimmed by 5 bases and the J gene end by 0 bases; junction bases not matched to a gene: 6. The length of the CDR3 is 15 residues. The CDR3 DNA sequence: TGTGCCAGCAGTGCCGGGACTAGGCACTCCTACGAGCAGTACTTC. It codes for CASSAGTRHSYEQYF.

This clonotype was picked up a small number of times. This chain connects TRBV6-2 or TRBV6-3 to TRBJ2-3; 12 nucleotides agree with TRBD2. The CDR3 has 15 amino acids. After removal of 7 bases from V and 4 bases from J, the junction contained 6 bases not matched to a gene. Germline lookup yields CDR1 MNHEY and CDR2 SVGEGT. CDR3 DNA sequence: TGTGCCAGCAAGACTAGCGGGAGAGGCGCAGATACGCAGTATTTT. Its translation: CASKTSGRGADTQYF.